This TCR beta chain came from a study of CD8+ T cells in alopecia areata. Study background: At a dose of 5 to 10 mg twice daily, oral tofacitinib was given to treated patients. Scoring of severity for treated patients was based on percentage of affected scalp area.

Treatment here: oral pan-JAK inhibitor, 5-10 mg twice daily. The sorting of PBMCs gave CD4+ and CD8+ T cells. On this clone: Antigen unknown.

Trimming removed 1 base at V and 5 bases at J, with 6 bases between. This CDR3 is 13 amino acids long. Germline V lookup: CDR1 SGHAT, CDR2 FQNNGV. The authors extracted RNA and reverse transcribed it into cDNA as the sequencing template. Measured with immunoSEQ multiplex PCR; TCRdb has only the in-frame clones, and not every one. There are roughly 140,000 clones in the sample; roughly four fifths occur only once, and 20% to 25% lies in the top ten. Study outcomes and limitations: Researchers say the link of baseline CD8+ expansion to response remains uncertain, with one nonresponder.

The sequences come from CD8+ T cells sorted from blood, collected at week 4, from a patient treated with tofacitinib. The V and J genes are TRBV11-2 and TRBJ2-1; no clear D. The clonotype comes from a human donor with alopecia areata. CDR3 sequence (DNA): TGTGCCAGCAGCTTAGTCCGGCACAATGAGCAGTTCTTC. This encodes CASSLVRHNEQFF.